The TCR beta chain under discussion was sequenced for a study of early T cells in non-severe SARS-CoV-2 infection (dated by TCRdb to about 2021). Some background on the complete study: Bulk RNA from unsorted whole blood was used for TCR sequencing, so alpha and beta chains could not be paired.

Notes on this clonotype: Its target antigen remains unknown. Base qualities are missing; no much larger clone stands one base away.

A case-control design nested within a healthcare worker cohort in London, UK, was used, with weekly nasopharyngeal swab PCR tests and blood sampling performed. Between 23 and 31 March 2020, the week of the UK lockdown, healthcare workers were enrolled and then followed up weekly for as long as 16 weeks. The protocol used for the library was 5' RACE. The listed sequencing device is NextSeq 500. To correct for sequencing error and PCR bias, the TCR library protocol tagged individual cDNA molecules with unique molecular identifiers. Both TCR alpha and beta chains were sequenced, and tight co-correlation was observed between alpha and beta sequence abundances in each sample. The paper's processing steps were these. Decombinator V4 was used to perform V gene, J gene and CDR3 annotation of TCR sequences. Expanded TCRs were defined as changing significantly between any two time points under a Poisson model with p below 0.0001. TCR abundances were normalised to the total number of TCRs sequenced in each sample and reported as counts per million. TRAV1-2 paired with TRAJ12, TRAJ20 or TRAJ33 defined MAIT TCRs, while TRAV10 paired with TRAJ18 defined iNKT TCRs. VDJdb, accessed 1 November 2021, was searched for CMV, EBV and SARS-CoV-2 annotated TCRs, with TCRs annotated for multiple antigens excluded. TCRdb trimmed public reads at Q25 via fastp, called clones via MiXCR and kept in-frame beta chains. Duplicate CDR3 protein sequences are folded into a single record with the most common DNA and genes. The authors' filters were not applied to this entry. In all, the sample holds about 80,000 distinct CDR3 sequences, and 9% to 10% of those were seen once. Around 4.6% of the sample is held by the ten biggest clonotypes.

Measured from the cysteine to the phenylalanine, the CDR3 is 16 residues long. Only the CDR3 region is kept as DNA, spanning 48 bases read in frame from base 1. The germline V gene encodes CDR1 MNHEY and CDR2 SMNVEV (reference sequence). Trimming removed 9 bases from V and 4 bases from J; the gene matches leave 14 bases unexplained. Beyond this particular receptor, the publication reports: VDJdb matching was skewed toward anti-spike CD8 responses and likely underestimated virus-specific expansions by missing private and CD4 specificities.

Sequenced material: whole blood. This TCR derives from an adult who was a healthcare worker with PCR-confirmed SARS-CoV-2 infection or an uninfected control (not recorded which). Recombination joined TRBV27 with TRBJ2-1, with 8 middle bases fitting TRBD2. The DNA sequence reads TGTGCCAGTAGGCCTCTGGCACTAGCGGAGTACAATGAGCAGTTCTTC. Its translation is CASRPLALAEYNEQFF.